The subject of this entry is one TCR beta chain. This entry is derived from a study of control samples from healthy donors and cancer patients. Generated by immunoSEQ multiplex PCR, the TCRdb table keeps only in-frame clones and is missing some. The data show some 140,000 clones, with roughly 89% seen just once and around 11% held by the top ten. The germline V and J ends were trimmed by 4 bases and 6 bases, with 18 bases remaining between them. CDR1 and CDR2 from the germline V gene are SGHAT and FQNNGV. CDR3 size: 16 residues. This rearrangement joins TRBV11-2 to TRBJ1-4; maybe TRBD1 (6 bases). The clonotype was recovered from a man aged 30 to 39 in good health. Material: blood. The CDR3 loop reads CASSSLKGGRYEKLFF. The CDR3 region has the DNA TGTGCCAGCAGCTCCCTAAAGGGGGGACGGTATGAAAAACTGTTTTTT.